Each of the 28 T cell receptor beta chains below was sequenced from the same sample in a study of lymphopenia after photon versus proton radiotherapy. The method was immunoSEQ multiplex PCR; TCRdb's version includes in-frame clones alone and lacks a portion of them. The profile shows around 35,000 clones, 85% to 90% of them singletons. The sequencing here drew on peripheral blood, taken from a patient treated with photon-based radiotherapy. Source of these receptors: a man aged 50 to 59 with gastric cancer.

The V gene is TRBV18, the J gene TRBJ2-6, with 7 bases matching TRBD2. V dropped 0 bases and J dropped 0; count of bases not matched to a gene: 2. Germline loops: CDR1 KGHSH, CDR2 LQKENI. The CDR3 consists of 17 residues. The CDR3 protein is CASSPPAGLSGANVLTF. The CDR3 DNA reads TGTGCCAGCTCACCACCAGCGGGACTCTCTGGGGCCAACGTCCTGACTTTC.

CDR3 region: CASSPKSEQYF. CDR3 coding DNA: TGTGCCAGCTCACCAAAATCCGAGCAGTACTTC. This chain uses TRBV18 with TRBJ2-7; no clear D. The CDR3 covers 11 residues. Germline V CDR1 and CDR2: KGHSH, LQKENI. Deletions cut 2 bases from V and 6 bases from J, with 5 bases between. Full variable domain (outside the CDR3, taken from reference TRBV18 and TRBJ2-7): NAGVMQNPRHLVRRRGQEARLRCSPMKGHSHVYWYRQLPEEGLKFMVYLQKENIIDESGMPKERFSAEFPKEGPSILRIQQVVRGDSAAYFCASSPKSEQYFGPGTRLTVT.

V usage is TRBV5-1 and J usage is TRBJ1-5, with TRBD1 as a possible D gene (6 bases). Germline lookup yields CDR1 SGHRS and CDR2 YFSETQ. This CDR3 spans 14 amino acids. V lost 0 bases and J lost 4, with 8 bases in between. The CDR3 region is CASSLEDRNQPQHF. The CDR3 nucleotides read TGCGCCAGCAGCTTGGAGGACAGAAATCAGCCCCAGCATTTT.

This chain connects TRBV15 to TRBJ1-3; D remains unclear. The V and J ends lost 0 bases and 4 bases respectively, with 7 bases between them. Germline CDR1 is LNHNV and CDR2 is YYDKDF (reference sequence). CDR3 length: 14 residues. CDR3 bases: TGTGCCACCAGCAGAGATAGGATCGGAAACACCATATATTTT. Protein product: CATSRDRIGNTIYF.

The chain carries TRBV5-8 and TRBJ2-7; no firm D call. Trimming cost V 0 bases and J 1 base, with 8 bases left between them. Germline V lookup: CDR1 SGHTS, CDR2 YDEGEE. CDR3 length: 14 amino acids. In DNA form, the CDR3 reads TGTGCCAGCAGCTTGGGCATAGGATCCTACGAGCAGTACTTC. Protein sequence: CASSLGIGSYEQYF.

A word on this clone: It differs at one base from a far larger clone, so likely a read error. The rearrangement uses TRBV6-9 and TRBJ2-7, with TRBD1 matching over 7 bases. Losses at the gene ends were 3 bases for V and 1 base for J; bases not matched to a gene: 6. Germline CDR1 reads MNHGY; CDR2 reads SVAAGI. The CDR3 spans 15 residues. The CDR3 sequence: CASSYEAGGSYEQYF. The CDR3 nucleotides are TGTGCCAGCAGTTACGAGGCAGGGGGTTCCTACGAGCAGTACTTC.

The chain has TRBV2 and TRBJ1-2; no clear D gene. The V gene's germline CDR1 is SNHLY and CDR2 FYNNEI. Trimming removed 0 bases at V and 4 bases at J, with 6 bases between. The CDR3 is made up of 13 amino acids. CDR3: CASSEAGFYGYTF. CDR3 DNA sequence: TGTGCCAGCAGTGAAGCGGGGTTCTATGGCTACACCTTC.

CDR3 bases: TGTGCCAGCAGTTTATCGGGTCCCCGGGTCTCTCAAGCGGCCTGGGAGCTGTTTTTT. It encodes CASSLSGPRVSQAAWELFF. This chain uses TRBV27 with TRBJ2-2; D might be TRBD2 (5 bases). The V gene's germline CDR1 is MNHEY and CDR2 SMNVEV (reference sequence). The CDR3 extends over 19 amino acids. V shed 0 bases and J shed 9 bases, with 26 bases lying between them.

V usage is TRBV2 and J usage is TRBJ2-7, with 7 nucleotides matching TRBD2. The V segment lost 5 bases and the J segment 7 bases; nucleotides outside the gene matches: 5. The CDR3 extends over 12 amino acids. The germline V gene encodes CDR1 SNHLY and CDR2 FYNNEI. The CDR3 region has the DNA TGTGCCAGCAGTCGACTAGCTCGAGAGCAGTACTTC. It yields the protein CASSRLAREQYF.

This clone was detected only a few times. The chain is built from TRBV4-1 and TRBJ2-7, with D tentatively TRBD1 (6 bases). V dropped 0 bases and J dropped 3 bases, with 12 bases sitting between them. This CDR3 has 15 residues. Germline CDR1 is MGHRA and CDR2 is YSYEKL. For the CDR3, the DNA is TGCGCCAGCAGCCAAGATTGGCGAGGGGGCTACGAGCAGTACTTC. Translated: CASSQDWRGGYEQYF.

The chain uses TRBV6-5 and TRBJ2-5; 11 bases map to TRBD2. Germline loops: CDR1 MNHEY, CDR2 SVGAGI. J lost 5 bases, V lost 6 bases, and 8 bases had no gene match. The CDR3 contains 15 residues. In DNA, the CDR3 is TGTGCCAGCAGCCGCGGGACTAGCGGACGGGAGACCCAGTACTTC. Its protein is CASSRGTSGRETQYF.

This sequence joins TRBV19 and TRBJ2-3; TRBD2 agrees at 7 bases. This CDR3 spans 14 amino acids. CDR1 and CDR2 (germline): LNHDA, SQIVND (reference sequence). V was pared by 3 bases and J by 4 bases, with 4 bases of the junction left unmatched. CDR3: CASSIGRGSDTQYF. The CDR3 nucleotides are TGTGCCAGTAGTATTGGGCGGGGGTCAGATACGCAGTATTTT.

The chain carries TRBV9 and TRBJ2-1; 7 bases are shared with TRBD2. Trimming took 4 bases from V and 0 from J; bases not matched to a gene: 13. Germline lookup yields CDR1 SGDLS and CDR2 YYNGEE. The CDR3 length is 18 residues. As DNA, the CDR3 is TGTGCCAGCAGCCAACCCACAACCGGGGGGAGCTCCTACAATGAGCAGTTCTTC. The encoded protein is CASSQPTTGGSSYNEQFF.

The J gene is TRBJ2-7, the V gene TRBV19; D is unresolved. The CDR3 sequence is 13 residues long. CDR1 is LNHDA, CDR2 SQIVND, per germline (reference sequence). With 9 bases removed from V and 1 base from J, the gap between germline ends came to 13 bases. The CDR3 is CASEDRNSYEQYF. CDR3 DNA: TGTGCCAGCGAGGACCGGAATTCCTACGAGCAGTACTTC.

This chain joins TRBV18 and TRBJ2-7; weak D call: TRBD2 (6 bases). The germline CDR1 and CDR2 sequences are KGHSH and LQKENI. V lost 3 bases and J lost 3, with 12 bases in between. This CDR3 has 14 amino acids. CDR3 in amino acids: CASSPASVGYEQYF. For the CDR3, the DNA is TGTGCCAGCTCACCTGCTAGCGTGGGCTACGAGCAGTACTTC. The full variable domain, completed using reference TRBV18 and TRBJ2-7, is NAGVMQNPRHLVRRRGQEARLRCSPMKGHSHVYWYRQLPEEGLKFMVYLQKENIIDESGMPKERFSAEFPKEGPSILRIQQVVRGDSAAYFCASSPASVGYEQYFGPGTRLTVT.

The chain has TRBV5-4 and TRBJ2-5; 8 bases fit TRBD2. The germline V gene encodes CDR1 SGHNT and CDR2 YYREEE (reference sequence). The CDR3 length is 15 residues. The V gene end was trimmed by 7 bases and the J gene end by 1 base; junction bases not matched to a gene: 9. As DNA, the CDR3 is TGTGCCAGCTCCCGGCTAGCGGGCCTCCAAGAGACCCAGTACTTC. It yields the protein CASSRLAGLQETQYF.

J is TRBJ2-7 and V is TRBV19; 12 bases line up with TRBD2. The CDR3 loop spans 15 amino acids. V was pared by 5 bases and J by 6 bases, with 8 bases of the junction left unmatched. Germline loops: CDR1 LNHDA, CDR2 SQIVND (reference sequence). CDR3 bases: TGTGCCAGTAGTTTCCGACTAGCGGGAGTCGCCGAGCAGTACTTC. Translation: CASSFRLAGVAEQYF.

The V call is TRBV7-2, the J call TRBJ2-1; D not resolved. This CDR3 spans 15 amino acids. V was trimmed by 0 bases and J by 8 bases, leaving 14 bases between them. CDR1 is SGHTA and CDR2 is FQGNSA in the germline V gene. The CDR3 sequence is CASSLAPPILDEQFF. CDR3 DNA: TGTGCCAGCAGCTTAGCGCCCCCGATTCTGGATGAGCAGTTCTTC.

The chain couples TRBV7-6 to TRBJ1-4; D remains unclear. Germline CDR1 and CDR2: SGHVS and FNYEAQ. Trimming shortened V by 2 bases and J by 11 bases, and 12 bases separated the two germline ends. This CDR3 is built from 13 residues. CDR3 DNA sequence: TGTGCCAGCAGCTTAAGGTCTGGGGATAAACTGTTTTTT. This encodes CASSLRSGDKLFF.

About this clone itself: Other DNA sequences in the same sample also yield this CDR3. CDR3 DNA: TGTGCCAGCAGCGCGGAGGGTTGGGGCACCGGGGAGCTGTTTTTT. Protein sequence: CASSAEGWGTGELFF. The chain is built from TRBV9 and TRBJ2-2; tentatively, D is TRBD2 (6 bases). The germline gives CDR1 SGDLS, CDR2 YYNGEE. There are 15 residues in the CDR3. Trimming shortened V by 3 bases and J by 4 bases, and 13 bases separated the two germline ends. The whole variable domain, remainder taken from reference TRBV9 and TRBJ2-2, is DSGVTQTPKHLITATGQRVTLRCSPRSGDLSVYWYQQSLDQGLQFLIQYYNGEERAKGNILERFSAQQFPDLHSELNLSSLELGDSALYFCASSAEGWGTGELFFGEGSRLTVL.

The chain is built from TRBV12-5 and TRBJ1-1; 7 bases are shared with TRBD1. The CDR3 is made up of 13 amino acids. Losses at the gene ends were 6 bases for V and 6 bases for J; bases not matched to a gene: 7. The germline V gene has CDR1 LGHNT and CDR2 FRNRAP. The DNA of the CDR3 is TGTGCTAGTGGCTATACAGGGGTCTCTGAAGCTTTCTTT. Encoded protein: CASGYTGVSEAFF.

J is TRBJ2-1 and V is TRBV12-2. TRBV12-2 is designated a pseudogene. The CDR3 has 13 amino acids. For the CDR3, the DNA is TGTGCAAGTCGCTCTGGGTGCTACAATGAGCAGTTCTTC. This gives the protein CASRSGCYNEQFF.

The chain combines TRBV6-6 with TRBJ2-7; TRBD2 matches at 9 bases. The CDR3 runs 15 residues. V shed 5 bases, J shed 0 bases, and the junction held 5 bases outside the gene matches. The germline CDR1 and CDR2 sequences are MNHNY and SVGAGI (reference sequence). CDR3 loop: CASSSGRTFSYEQYF. In DNA form, the CDR3 reads TGTGCCAGCAGTAGCGGGAGGACGTTCTCCTACGAGCAGTACTTC.

This clone was seen only once. V gene TRBV28 combines with J gene TRBJ2-1, with D uncertain. This CDR3 region has 17 residues. CDR1 MDHEN and CDR2 SYDVKM come from the germline V gene. Trimming pared 6 bases from V and 0 bases from J, leaving 18 bases between. The DNA for the CDR3 is TGTGCCAGCAGACATTCCCCCACGATCTACTCCTACAATGAGCAGTTCTTC. This gives the protein CASRHSPTIYSYNEQFF.

The chain combines TRBV19 with TRBJ2-2; TRBD1 might be the D (5 bases). Germline V gene sequence: CDR1 LNHDA, CDR2 SQIVND (reference sequence). Trimming cost V 5 bases and J 5 bases, with 9 bases left between them. The CDR3 extends over 13 amino acids. The chain's CDR3 is CASSPQGTGELFF. The CDR3 region has the DNA TGTGCCAGTAGTCCCCAGGGAACCGGGGAGCTGTTTTTT.

The V and J genes are TRBV19 and TRBJ1-4; D is possibly TRBD1 (6 bases). This CDR3 has 14 amino acids. The V end was cut by 3 bases, the J end by 8 bases, with 13 bases between. The V gene's germline CDR1 is LNHDA and CDR2 SQIVND (reference sequence). CDR3 sequence reads: CASSMQGRQEKLFF. For the CDR3, the DNA is TGTGCCAGTAGTATGCAGGGGCGGCAAGAAAAACTGTTTTTT.

The V call is TRBV13, the J call TRBJ2-7, with TRBD1 as a possible D gene (5 bases). The CDR3 runs to 14 residues. With 3 bases removed from V and 2 bases from J, the gap between germline ends came to 11 bases. CDR1 is PRHDT and CDR2 is FYEKMQ in the germline V gene (reference sequence). The CDR3 sequence is CASSLARVTYEQYF. Here the CDR3 DNA reads TGTGCCAGCAGCTTGGCCAGGGTCACCTACGAGCAGTACTTC.

The V gene is TRBV6-6, the J gene TRBJ1-3; possible D gene TRBD1, 6 bases. This CDR3 spans 15 amino acids. Germline-derived CDR1 and CDR2 are MNHNY and SVGAGI (reference sequence). The V end lost 7 bases, the J end lost 4 bases, and 17 bases lay between the germline ends. CDR3: CASTIPGAPGNTIYF. CDR3 nucleotides: TGTGCCAGCACCATCCCGGGGGCCCCAGGAAACACCATATATTTT.